The 13 T cell receptor beta chains below all came from one sample that was sequenced in a study of blood T cell repertoires in COVID-19. Method: immunoSEQ multiplex PCR; TCRdb's copy keeps in-frame clones and lacks some. The table has 70,000 to 95,000 clones, 92% seen once. Input material: peripheral blood. The receptors were sampled from a woman aged 55-70 years with active COVID-19.

The rearrangement uses TRBV2 and TRBJ2-2, with D tentatively TRBD1 (5 bases). The V gene lost 7 bases and the J gene lost 1 base, with 13 bases spanning the gap. The CDR3 totals 15 residues. Per germline, CDR1 SNHLY and CDR2 FYNNEI. CDR3 sequence: CASTIRTLNTGELFF. The CDR3 DNA reads as TGTGCCAGCACTATCAGGACACTGAACACCGGGGAGCTGTTTTTT.

The gene calls are TRBV30 and TRBJ1-2; TRBD1 might be the D (5 bases). This CDR3 has 14 residues. Trimming left V 7 bases short and J 2 bases short, with 17 bases between. The germline V gene encodes CDR1 GTSNPN and CDR2 SVGIG (reference sequence). CDR3 loop: CAYPRAGRNYGYTF. In nucleotides, the CDR3 is TGTGCCTACCCTCGGGCAGGGAGGAACTATGGCTACACCTTC. Together with reference TRBV30 and TRBJ1-2, the CDR3 gives the full variable domain: SQTIHQWPATLVQPVGSPLSLECTVEGTSNPNLYWYRQAAGRGLQLLFYSVGIGQISSEVPQNLSASRPQDRQFILSSKKLLLSDSGFYLCAYPRAGRNYGYTFGSGTRLTVV.

The chain joins TRBV6-1 to TRBJ2-1; 7 nucleotides align to TRBD2. The CDR3 runs to 16 residues. J was trimmed by 5 bases and V by 4 bases; bases with no gene match: 11. Germline V gives CDR1 MNHNS, CDR2 SASEGT. The CDR3: CASSGVQAGLNNEQFF. CDR3 sequence (DNA): TGTGCCAGCAGTGGGGTACAAGCGGGGCTGAACAATGAGCAGTTCTTC.

The chain carries TRBV7-3 and TRBJ1-1, with D unresolved. The V and J ends lost 2 bases and 4 bases respectively, with 14 bases between them. CDR1 and CDR2 from the germline V gene are SGHTA and FQGTGA. This CDR3 is built from 15 residues. In DNA form, the CDR3 reads TGTGCCAGCAGCTTATTGGCTGGCGGTAGCACTGAAGCTTTCTTT. Protein sequence: CASSLLAGGSTEAFF. Full variable domain (rest looked up from reference TRBV7-3 and TRBJ1-1): GAGVSQTPSNKVTEKGKYVELRCDPISGHTALYWYRQSLGQGPEFLIYFQGTGAADDSGLPNDRFFAVRPEGSVSTLKIQRTERGDSAVYLCASSLLAGGSTEAFFGQGTRLTVV.

The chain employs TRBV28 and TRBJ1-2; no clear D. The CDR3 has 13 residues. The germline V and J ends were trimmed by 3 bases and 3 bases, with 8 bases remaining between them. Looked up from germline, CDR1 is MDHEN and CDR2 is SYDVKM. CDR3 amino acids: CASSFAQDYGYTF. The CDR3 DNA reads as TGTGCCAGCAGTTTTGCCCAGGACTATGGCTACACCTTC.

The rearrangement uses TRBV7-3 and TRBJ2-2, with 7 bases aligning to TRBD2. The CDR3 is 17 residues long. The germline gives CDR1 SGHTA, CDR2 FQGTGA. Trimming at V came to 4 bases and at J to 2 bases, leaving 10 bases not matched to a gene. In DNA form, the CDR3 reads TGTGCCAGCAGCTCCTCGGGCGGGAGCCCTAACACCGGGGAGCTGTTTTTT. Translating it yields CASSSSGGSPNTGELFF.

The chain is built from TRBV30 and TRBJ1-1, with 11 bases identical to TRBD1. The CDR3 has 14 residues. V lost 4 bases to trimming and J lost 5 bases; unmatched junction nucleotides: 6. CDR1 is GTSNPN and CDR2 is SVGIG in the germline V gene (reference sequence). In nucleotides, the CDR3 is TGTGCCTGGAAGAGGACAGGGGGCCGAACTGAAGCTTTCTTT. Translation gives CAWKRTGGRTEAFF.

The V and J genes are TRBV4-1 and TRBJ2-7, with 11 bases matching TRBD1. In germline, CDR1 is MGHRA, CDR2 YSYEKL. The CDR3 runs 15 residues. The V gene end was trimmed by 4 bases and the J gene end by 3 bases; junction bases not matched to a gene: 5. This CDR3 is CASSRTGTGGYEQYF. CDR3 nucleotides: TGCGCCAGCAGCCGCACCGGGACAGGGGGCTACGAGCAGTACTTC.

The gene calls are TRBV3-1 (or the pseudogene TRBV3-2) and TRBJ2-2; the D gene is possibly TRBD1 (6 bases). The CDR3 loop spans 16 amino acids. V gave up 1 base and J gave up 5 bases, with 14 bases separating them. Germline CDR1 and CDR2: LGHDT and YNNKEL (reference sequence). CDR3: CASSQVGGRRTGELFF. The DNA of the CDR3 is TGTGCCAGCAGCCAAGTAGGGGGTAGGAGGACCGGGGAGCTGTTTTTT.

This chain uses TRBV5-4 with TRBJ2-7; the D gene is possibly TRBD2 (6 bases). V was shortened by 4 bases and J by 5 bases, with 10 bases between the two germline ends. The CDR3 runs 12 residues. Germline CDR1 is SGHNT and CDR2 is YYREEE (reference sequence). The CDR3 sequence is CASSPGEDEQYF. Here the CDR3 DNA reads TGTGCCAGCAGCCCGGGGGAGGACGAGCAGTACTTC.

This clone was recorded only once. The chain links TRBV9 to TRBJ2-1; TRBD2 agrees at 11 bases. The CDR3 sequence is 15 residues long. V lost 2 bases and J lost 4; bases outside the gene matches: 2. Germline CDR1 SGDLS, CDR2 YYNGEE. Here the CDR3 reads CASSVRTSGYNEQFF. The CDR3 DNA follows: TGTGCCAGCAGCGTCCGGACTAGCGGGTACAATGAGCAGTTCTTC. The entire variable domain, with the rest obtained from reference TRBV9 and TRBJ2-1, is as follows: DSGVTQTPKHLITATGQRVTLRCSPRSGDLSVYWYQQSLDQGLQFLIQYYNGEERAKGNILERFSAQQFPDLHSELNLSSLELGDSALYFCASSVRTSGYNEQFFGPGTRLTVL.

The gene calls are TRBV9 and TRBJ2-1, with 11 bases matching TRBD2. The germline gives CDR1 SGDLS, CDR2 YYNGEE. The CDR3 has 21 amino acids. After removal of 1 base from V and 0 bases from J, the junction contained 15 bases not matched to a gene. The CDR3 region has the DNA TGTGCCAGCAGCGTATCCACGGGAACTAGCGGGAGTCTCGTCTCCTACAATGAGCAGTTCTTC. Its translation: CASSVSTGTSGSLVSYNEQFF.

The V call is TRBV7-6, the J call TRBJ2-7, with TRBD2 identical over 8 bases. Losses at the gene ends were 6 bases for V and 1 base for J; bases not matched to a gene: 11. The CDR3 has 16 residues. Germline lookup yields CDR1 SGHVS and CDR2 FNYEAQ. Written as DNA, the CDR3 is TGTGCCAGCAGACTCCCCAGGGTAGCGGGATCCTACGAGCAGTACTTC. Translation: CASRLPRVAGSYEQYF.